Listed below are T cell receptor beta chains from one sample, sequenced in a study of T cell changes during pregnancy in multiple sclerosis. Produced via immunoSEQ multiplex PCR; TCRdb's table is partial and in-frame only. The sample holds over 55,000 clones, 85% to 95% seen once. Sequenced material: CD8+ T cells from peripheral blood mononuclear cells, taken in the third trimester of pregnancy. These TCRs come from a female donor with multiple sclerosis, enrolled in a pregnancy study. Each CDR3 is given with its conserved first and last residue. Each record gives: J gene, clone size, D gene, V gene, CDR3 DNA, CDR3 protein. The D gene is left open where the match is weak. The size of a clone is reported for some rows only, either as once, few or many, or as a class for expanded clones.

j_gene: TRBJ2-5; abundance: .; d_gene: TRBD1; v_gene: TRBV12-5; CDR3nt: TGTGCTAGTGGCCCCACAGGGGGGGAGACCCAGTACTTC; CDR3aa: CASGPTGGETQYF
j_gene: TRBJ2-1; abundance: .; d_gene: .; v_gene: TRBV30; CDR3nt: TGTGCCTGGGCCGACTCACACTCCTACAATGAGCAGTTCTTC; CDR3aa: CAWADSHSYNEQFF
j_gene: TRBJ2-2; abundance: .; d_gene: .; v_gene: TRBV15; CDR3nt: TGTGCCACCAGCTGGGGGGGCTCCAACGCGAACACCGGGGAGCTGTTTTTT; CDR3aa: CATSWGGSNANTGELFF
j_gene: TRBJ2-2; abundance: once; d_gene: .; v_gene: TRBV29-1; CDR3nt: TGCAGCGTTGAAAAAAAGGGGTCGAACACCGGGGAGCTGTTTTTT; CDR3aa: CSVEKKGSNTGELFF
j_gene: TRBJ2-7; abundance: .; d_gene: .; v_gene: TRBV15; CDR3nt: TGTGCCACCAGCAGAGGGAGGGAGAGCCACGAGCAGTACTTC; CDR3aa: CATSRGRESHEQYF
j_gene: TRBJ1-5; abundance: .; d_gene: .; v_gene: TRBV6-5; CDR3nt: TGTGCCAGCAGCACCATGGGGCAGTTCAATCAGCCCCAGCATTTT; CDR3aa: CASSTMGQFNQPQHF
j_gene: TRBJ1-1; abundance: .; d_gene: .; v_gene: TRBV6-6; CDR3nt: TGTGCCAGCAGTTACCCGACAAGTGAAGCTTTCTTT; CDR3aa: CASSYPTSEAFF
j_gene: TRBJ1-2; abundance: .; d_gene: TRBD1; v_gene: TRBV10-2; CDR3nt: TGCGCCAGCAGAGAGACAGGGGGCGATGGCTACACCTTC; CDR3aa: CASRETGGDGYTF
j_gene: TRBJ2-1; abundance: .; d_gene: .; v_gene: TRBV9; CDR3nt: TGTGCCAGCAGCGTAGGTCGGGGGAATGAGCAGTTCTTC; CDR3aa: CASSVGRGNEQFF
j_gene: TRBJ2-2; abundance: .; d_gene: .; v_gene: TRBV27; CDR3nt: TGTGCCACCAGGGGAGGGCCCGCGAACACCGGGGAGCTGTTTTTT; CDR3aa: CATRGGPANTGELFF
j_gene: TRBJ2-6; abundance: .; d_gene: .; v_gene: TRBV6-5; CDR3nt: TGTGCCAGCAGTTACTCTGGCGGGAGGGCCAACGTCCTGACTTTC; CDR3aa: CASSYSGGRANVLTF
j_gene: TRBJ2-7; abundance: .; d_gene: .; v_gene: TRBV10-2; CDR3nt: TGCGCCAGCGCGCTGACTGCAAGCTCCTACGAGCAGTACTTC; CDR3aa: CASALTASSYEQYF
j_gene: TRBJ2-7; abundance: .; d_gene: .; v_gene: TRBV30; CDR3nt: TGTGCCTGGAGTCCACGGGAGATAGACTACGAGCAGTACTTC; CDR3aa: CAWSPREIDYEQYF
j_gene: TRBJ2-2; abundance: .; d_gene: .; v_gene: TRBV4-3; CDR3nt: TGCGCCAGCAGCCAATGGAGGAACACCGGGGAGCTGTTTTTT; CDR3aa: CASSQWRNTGELFF
j_gene: TRBJ2-6; abundance: .; d_gene: .; v_gene: TRBV5-1; CDR3nt: TGCGCCAGCAGCTCGCTGGACTCAGGAGGTGGGGCCAACGTCCTGACTTTC; CDR3aa: CASSSLDSGGGANVLTF
j_gene: TRBJ2-3; abundance: once; d_gene: TRBD1; v_gene: TRBV10-3; CDR3nt: TGTGCCATCAGGGACAGGTTGTATGGTTGGGGTATGGATACGCAGTATTTT; CDR3aa: CAIRDRLYGWGMDTQYF
j_gene: TRBJ1-2; abundance: .; d_gene: .; v_gene: TRBV4-2; CDR3nt: TGTGCCAGCAGCCAAGTGGGGTCCCACAGGGACTATGGCTACACCTTC; CDR3aa: CASSQVGSHRDYGYTF
j_gene: TRBJ2-1; abundance: .; d_gene: .; v_gene: TRBV28; CDR3nt: TGTGCCAGCGCGAACAGGGTCGGACGAACCCATGAGCAGTTCTTC; CDR3aa: CASANRVGRTHEQFF
j_gene: TRBJ2-7; abundance: .; d_gene: .; v_gene: TRBV28; CDR3nt: TGTGCCAGCAGTTCCGGGATCTCCTACGAGCAGTACTTC; CDR3aa: CASSSGISYEQYF
j_gene: TRBJ2-5; abundance: .; d_gene: TRBD1; v_gene: TRBV11-3; CDR3nt: TGTGCCAGCAGCGACAGGGTGTCGGGAGAGACCCAGTACTTC; CDR3aa: CASSDRVSGETQYF
j_gene: TRBJ2-7; abundance: .; d_gene: .; v_gene: TRBV14; CDR3nt: TGTGCCAGCAGCCAAGACAGCTACGAGCAGTACTTC; CDR3aa: CASSQDSYEQYF
j_gene: TRBJ1-2; abundance: .; d_gene: .; v_gene: TRBV7-9; CDR3nt: TGTGCCAGCCCCCGCGGGGACTATGGCTACACCTTC; CDR3aa: CASPRGDYGYTF
j_gene: TRBJ2-7; abundance: .; d_gene: .; v_gene: TRBV9; CDR3nt: TGTGCCAGCAGCGGATGGACTCTCGTTAGTATCTACGAGCAGTACTTC; CDR3aa: CASSGWTLVSIYEQYF
j_gene: TRBJ2-7; abundance: once; d_gene: .; v_gene: TRBV29-1; CDR3nt: TGCAGCGTGGGGACTGCTTACGAGCAGTACTTC; CDR3aa: CSVGTAYEQYF
j_gene: TRBJ2-1; abundance: .; d_gene: TRBD2; v_gene: TRBV13; CDR3nt: TGTGCCAGCAGCTCGAGGACTAGTAACATCGCTGATGAGCAGTTCTTC; CDR3aa: CASSSRTSNIADEQFF
j_gene: TRBJ1-1; abundance: .; d_gene: .; v_gene: TRBV7-9; CDR3nt: TGTGCCAGCAGCCTAACGGACAGCAACACTGAAGCTTTCTTT; CDR3aa: CASSLTDSNTEAFF
j_gene: TRBJ2-1; abundance: .; d_gene: TRBD2; v_gene: TRBV10-3; CDR3nt: TGTGCCATCAATAGCTACGGTTCTAGCGGGGATGAGCAGTTCTTC; CDR3aa: CAINSYGSSGDEQFF